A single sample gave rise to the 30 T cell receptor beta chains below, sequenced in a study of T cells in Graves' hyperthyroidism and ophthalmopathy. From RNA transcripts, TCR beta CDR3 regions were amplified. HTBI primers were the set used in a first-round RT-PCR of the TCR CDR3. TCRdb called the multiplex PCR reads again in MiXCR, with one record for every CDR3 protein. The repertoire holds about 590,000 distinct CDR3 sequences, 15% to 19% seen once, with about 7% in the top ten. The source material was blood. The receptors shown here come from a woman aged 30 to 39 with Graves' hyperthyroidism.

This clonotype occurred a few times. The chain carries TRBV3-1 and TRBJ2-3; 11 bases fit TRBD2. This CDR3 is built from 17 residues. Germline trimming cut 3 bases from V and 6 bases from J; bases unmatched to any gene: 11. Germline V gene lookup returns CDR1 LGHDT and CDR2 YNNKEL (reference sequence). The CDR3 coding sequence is TGTGCCAGCAGCCACGACCTACTAGCGGGAGCGACCGATACGCAGTATTTT. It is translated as CASSHDLLAGATDTQYF.

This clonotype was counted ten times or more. The CDR3, as DNA: TGTGCCATCAGGGCAGATTACAATCAGCCCCAGCATTTT. This codes for CAIRADYNQPQHF. V gene TRBV10-3 combines with J gene TRBJ1-5; D remains unclear. This CDR3 has 13 amino acids. V gave up 6 bases and J gave up 3 bases, with 9 bases separating them. The germline V gene encodes CDR1 ENHRY and CDR2 SYGVKD.

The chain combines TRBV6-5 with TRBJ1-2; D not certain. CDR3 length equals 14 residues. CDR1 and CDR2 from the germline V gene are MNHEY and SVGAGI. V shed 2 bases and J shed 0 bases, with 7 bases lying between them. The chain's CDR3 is CASSYTYSNYGYTF. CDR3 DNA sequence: TGTGCCAGCAGTTACACGTACTCTAACTATGGCTACACCTTC.

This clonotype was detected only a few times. Here the CDR3 reads CAIRRLDYNEQFF. For the CDR3, the DNA is TGTGCCATCAGAAGACTGGACTACAATGAGCAGTTCTTC. The chain recombines TRBV10-3 with TRBJ2-1, with unresolved D. CDR3 size: 13 residues. Trimming took 6 bases from V and 3 from J, leaving 9 bases between them. Germline lookup yields CDR1 ENHRY and CDR2 SYGVKD.

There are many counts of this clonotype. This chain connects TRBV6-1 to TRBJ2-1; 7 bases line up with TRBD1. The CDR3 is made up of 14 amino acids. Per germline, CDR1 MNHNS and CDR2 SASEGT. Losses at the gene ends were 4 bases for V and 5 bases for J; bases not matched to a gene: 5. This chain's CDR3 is CASSGRQGNNEQFF. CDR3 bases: TGTGCCAGCAGTGGACGACAGGGTAACAATGAGCAGTTCTTC.

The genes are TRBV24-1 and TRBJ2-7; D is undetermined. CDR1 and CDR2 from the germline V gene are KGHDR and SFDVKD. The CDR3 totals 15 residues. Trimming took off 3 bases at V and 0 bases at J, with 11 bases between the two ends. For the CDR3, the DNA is TGTGCCACCAGTGATGGTCCCTCAAGCTCCTACGAGCAGTACTTC. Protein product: CATSDGPSSSYEQYF.

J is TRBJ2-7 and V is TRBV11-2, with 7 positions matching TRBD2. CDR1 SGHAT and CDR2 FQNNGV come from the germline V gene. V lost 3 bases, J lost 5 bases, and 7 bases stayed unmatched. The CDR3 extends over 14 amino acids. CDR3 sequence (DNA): TGTGCCAGCAGCTTTAGCGGGCGGGGGAACGAGCAGTACTTC. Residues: CASSFSGRGNEQYF.

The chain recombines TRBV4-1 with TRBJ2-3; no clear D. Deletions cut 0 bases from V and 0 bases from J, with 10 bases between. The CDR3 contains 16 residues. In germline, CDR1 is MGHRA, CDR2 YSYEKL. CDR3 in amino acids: CASSQDSPASTDTQYF. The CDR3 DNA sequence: TGCGCCAGCAGCCAAGATTCCCCCGCTAGCACAGATACGCAGTATTTT.

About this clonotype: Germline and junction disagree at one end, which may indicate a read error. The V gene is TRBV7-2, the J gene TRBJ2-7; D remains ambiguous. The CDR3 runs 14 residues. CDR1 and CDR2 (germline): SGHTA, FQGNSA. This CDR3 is CASSQVPFRDEQYF. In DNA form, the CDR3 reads TGCGCCAGCAGCCAAGTTCCATTTCGAGACGAGCAGTACTTC.

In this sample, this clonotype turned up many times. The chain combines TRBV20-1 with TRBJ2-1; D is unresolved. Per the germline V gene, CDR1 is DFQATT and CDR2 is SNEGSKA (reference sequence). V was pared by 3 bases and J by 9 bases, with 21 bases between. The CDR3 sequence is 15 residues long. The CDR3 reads CSARTTTAHTVEQFF. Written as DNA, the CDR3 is TGCAGTGCTAGGACGACAACCGCGCATACAGTTGAGCAGTTCTTC.

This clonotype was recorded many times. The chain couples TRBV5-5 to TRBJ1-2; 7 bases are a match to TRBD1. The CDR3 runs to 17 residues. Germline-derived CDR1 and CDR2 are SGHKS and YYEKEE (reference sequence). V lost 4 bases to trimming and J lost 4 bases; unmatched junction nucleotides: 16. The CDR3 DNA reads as TGTGCCAGCAGCACCAAGCACAGGGGACGGCCCTTCTATGGCTACACCTTC. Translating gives CASSTKHRGRPFYGYTF.

The CDR3, as DNA: TGTGCCAGCTCACCACTGACAGGAGCCTACAATGAGCAGTTCTTC. Protein: CASSPLTGAYNEQFF. The chain links TRBV18 to TRBJ2-1, with a weak D call TRBD1 (6 bases). Germline V lookup: CDR1 KGHSH, CDR2 LQKENI. The CDR3 has 15 residues. V was shortened by 1 base and J by 2 bases, with 9 bases between the two germline ends. Combining the CDR3 with reference TRBV18 and TRBJ2-1 gives the whole variable domain NAGVMQNPRHLVRRRGQEARLRCSPMKGHSHVYWYRQLPEEGLKFMVYLQKENIIDESGMPKERFSAEFPKEGPSILRIQQVVRGDSAAYFCASSPLTGAYNEQFFGPGTRLTVL.

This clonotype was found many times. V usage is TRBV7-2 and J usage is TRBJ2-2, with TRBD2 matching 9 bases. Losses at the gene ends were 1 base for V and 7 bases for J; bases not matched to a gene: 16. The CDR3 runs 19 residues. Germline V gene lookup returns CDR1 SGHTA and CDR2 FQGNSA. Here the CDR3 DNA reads TGTGCCAGCAGCTTAGTTCTTAGGGTCTCAAGAGCGGGAGGCGGGGAGCTGTTTTTT. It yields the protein CASSLVLRVSRAGGGELFF.

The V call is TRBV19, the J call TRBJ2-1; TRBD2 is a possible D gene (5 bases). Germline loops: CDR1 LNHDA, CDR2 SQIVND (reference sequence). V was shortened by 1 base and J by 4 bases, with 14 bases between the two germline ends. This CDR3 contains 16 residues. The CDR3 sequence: CASSIGTFTPYNEQFF. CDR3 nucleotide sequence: TGTGCCAGTAGTATAGGGACTTTCACACCTTACAATGAGCAGTTCTTC.

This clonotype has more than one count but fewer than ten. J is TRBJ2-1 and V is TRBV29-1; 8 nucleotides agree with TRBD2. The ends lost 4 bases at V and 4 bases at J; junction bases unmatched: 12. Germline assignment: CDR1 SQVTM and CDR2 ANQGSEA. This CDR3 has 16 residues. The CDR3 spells CSVVPAGARWYNEQFF. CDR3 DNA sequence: TGCAGCGTTGTGCCAGCGGGAGCCCGATGGTACAATGAGCAGTTCTTC.

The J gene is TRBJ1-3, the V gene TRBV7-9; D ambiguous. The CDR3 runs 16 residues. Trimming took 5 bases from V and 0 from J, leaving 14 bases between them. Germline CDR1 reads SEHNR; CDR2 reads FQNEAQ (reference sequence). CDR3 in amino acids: CASSLTTGDSGNTIYF. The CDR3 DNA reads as TGTGCCAGCAGCCTTACAACCGGGGACTCTGGAAACACCATATATTTT.

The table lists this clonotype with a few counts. The CDR3: CASSQNGATGELFF. The CDR3 nucleotides read TGTGCCAGCAGCCAAAACGGGGCCACCGGGGAGCTGTTTTTT. The rearrangement uses TRBV14 and TRBJ2-2; perhaps D is TRBD1 or TRBD2 (5 bases each). Between the trimmed V and J ends, which lost 2 bases and 4 bases, there was a span of 8 bases. Per the germline V gene, CDR1 is SGHDN and CDR2 is FVKESK. The CDR3 length is 14 residues.

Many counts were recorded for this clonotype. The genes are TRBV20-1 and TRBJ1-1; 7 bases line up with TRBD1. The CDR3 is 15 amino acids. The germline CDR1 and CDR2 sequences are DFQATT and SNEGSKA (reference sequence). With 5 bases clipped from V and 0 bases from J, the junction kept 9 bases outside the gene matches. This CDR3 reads CSAERDSLLNTEAFF. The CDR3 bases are TGCAGTGCTGAACGGGACAGCCTTCTGAACACTGAAGCTTTCTTT.

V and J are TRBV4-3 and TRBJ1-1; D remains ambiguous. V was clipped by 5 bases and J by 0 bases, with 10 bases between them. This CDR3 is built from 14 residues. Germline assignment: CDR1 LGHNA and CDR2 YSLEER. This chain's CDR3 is CASSEHGVNTEAFF. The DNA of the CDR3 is TGCGCCAGCAGCGAGCACGGCGTGAACACTGAAGCTTTCTTT.

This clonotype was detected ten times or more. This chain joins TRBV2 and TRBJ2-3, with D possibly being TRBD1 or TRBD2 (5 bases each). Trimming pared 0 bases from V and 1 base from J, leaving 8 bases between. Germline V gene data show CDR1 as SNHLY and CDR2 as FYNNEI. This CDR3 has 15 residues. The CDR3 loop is CASSEAGTGTDTQYF. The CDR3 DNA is TGTGCCAGCAGTGAAGCAGGGACGGGCACAGATACGCAGTATTTT.

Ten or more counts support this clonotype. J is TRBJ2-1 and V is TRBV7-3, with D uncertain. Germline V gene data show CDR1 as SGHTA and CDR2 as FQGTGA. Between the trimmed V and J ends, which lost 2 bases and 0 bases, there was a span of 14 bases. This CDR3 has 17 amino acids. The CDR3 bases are TGTGCCAGCAGCTTATCAGAGGTGGGAACCTCCTACAATGAGCAGTTCTTC. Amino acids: CASSLSEVGTSYNEQFF.

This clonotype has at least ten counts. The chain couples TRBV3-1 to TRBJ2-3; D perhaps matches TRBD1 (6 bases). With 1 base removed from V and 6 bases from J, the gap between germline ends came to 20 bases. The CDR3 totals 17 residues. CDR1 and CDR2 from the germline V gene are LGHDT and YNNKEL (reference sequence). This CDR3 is CASSQGRDTQFGDTQYF. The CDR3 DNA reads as TGTGCCAGCAGCCAAGGACGGGACACGCAGTTCGGTGATACGCAGTATTTT.

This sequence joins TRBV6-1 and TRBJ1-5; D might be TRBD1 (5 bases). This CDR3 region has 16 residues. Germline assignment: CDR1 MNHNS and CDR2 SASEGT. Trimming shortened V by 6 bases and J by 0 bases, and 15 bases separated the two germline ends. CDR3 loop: CASRAGRASSNQPQHF. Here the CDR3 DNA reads TGTGCCAGCAGGGCGGGACGGGCCTCTAGCAATCAGCCCCAGCATTTT.

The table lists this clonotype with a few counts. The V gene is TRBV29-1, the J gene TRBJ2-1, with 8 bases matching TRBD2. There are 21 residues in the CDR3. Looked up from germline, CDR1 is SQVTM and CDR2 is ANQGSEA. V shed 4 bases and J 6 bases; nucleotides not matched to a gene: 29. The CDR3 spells CSVVVGGVGGLRREVVNEQFF. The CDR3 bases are TGCAGCGTTGTTGTAGGGGGGGTGGGGGGTTTGAGGCGGGAGGTTGTCAATGAGCAGTTCTTC.

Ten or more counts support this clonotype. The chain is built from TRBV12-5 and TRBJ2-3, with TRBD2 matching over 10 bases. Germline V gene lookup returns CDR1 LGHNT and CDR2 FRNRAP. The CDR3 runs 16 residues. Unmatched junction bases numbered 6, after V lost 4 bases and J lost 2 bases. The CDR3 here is CASGWLAGDLTDTQYF. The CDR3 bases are TGTGCTAGTGGTTGGCTAGCGGGAGACCTCACAGATACGCAGTATTTT.

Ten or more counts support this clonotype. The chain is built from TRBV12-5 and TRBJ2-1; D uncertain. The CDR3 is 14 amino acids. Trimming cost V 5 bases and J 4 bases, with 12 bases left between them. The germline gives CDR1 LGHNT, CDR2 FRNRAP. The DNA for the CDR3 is TGTGCTAGTGGTCGGCCCCGTGGGTACAATGAGCAGTTCTTC. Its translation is CASGRPRGYNEQFF. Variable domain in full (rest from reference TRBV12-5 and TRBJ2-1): DARVTQTPRHKVTEMGQEVTMRCQPILGHNTVFWYRQTMMQGLELLAYFRNRAPLDDSGMPKDRFSAEMPDATLATLKIQPSEPRDSAVYFCASGRPRGYNEQFFGPGTRLTVL.

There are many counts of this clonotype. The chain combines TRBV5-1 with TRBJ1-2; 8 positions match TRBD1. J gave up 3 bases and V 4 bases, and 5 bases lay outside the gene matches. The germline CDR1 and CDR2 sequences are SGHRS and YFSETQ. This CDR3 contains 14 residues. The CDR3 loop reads CASSPRQGYYGYTF. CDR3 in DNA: TGCGCCAGCAGCCCAAGACAGGGGTACTATGGCTACACCTTC.

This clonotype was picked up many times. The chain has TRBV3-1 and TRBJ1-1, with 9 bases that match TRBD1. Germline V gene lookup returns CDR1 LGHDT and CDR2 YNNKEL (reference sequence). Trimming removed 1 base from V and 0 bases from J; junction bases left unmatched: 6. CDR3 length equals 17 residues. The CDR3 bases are TGTGCCAGCAGCCAAGGGACAGGGGCCTCTCTGAACACTGAAGCTTTCTTT. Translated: CASSQGTGASLNTEAFF.

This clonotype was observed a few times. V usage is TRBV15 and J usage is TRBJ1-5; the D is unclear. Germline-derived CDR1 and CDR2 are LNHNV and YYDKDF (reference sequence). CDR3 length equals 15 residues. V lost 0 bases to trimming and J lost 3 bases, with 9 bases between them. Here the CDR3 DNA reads TGTGCCACCAGCAGAGATCGGGGATACAATCAGCCCCAGCATTTT. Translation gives CATSRDRGYNQPQHF.

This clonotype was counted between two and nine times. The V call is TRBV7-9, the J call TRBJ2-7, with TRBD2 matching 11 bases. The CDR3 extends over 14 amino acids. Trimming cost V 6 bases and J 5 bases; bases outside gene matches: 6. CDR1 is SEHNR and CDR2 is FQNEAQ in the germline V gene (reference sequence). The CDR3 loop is CASSRLAGNNEQYF. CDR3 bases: TGTGCCAGCAGTAGACTAGCGGGAAACAACGAGCAGTACTTC.